The rows below give T cell receptor beta chains drawn from one sample of a study of blood T cell repertoires in COVID-19. Assay used: immunoSEQ multiplex PCR; TCRdb lists only in-frame clones, some missing. The sample yields about 150,000 clones, approximately 78% seen once. Sequenced material: peripheral blood. The receptor source for this set is a man older than 75 with acute or convalescent COVID-19. The CDR3 runs from the conserved cysteine through the conserved F or W. Some rows mark clone size as missing; the rest say once, few, many or name a class of expanded clone.

J gene: TRBJ1-5
clone size: NA
V gene: TRBV27
CDR3 protein: CASRPMTGQGNQPQHF

J gene: TRBJ2-3
clone size: NA
V gene: TRBV19
CDR3 protein: CASSERTDTQYF

J gene: TRBJ1-5
clone size: NA
V gene: TRBV6-4
CDR3 protein: CASSGQVNQPQHF

J gene: TRBJ2-4
clone size: NA
V gene: TRBV2
CDR3 protein: CASSEAGTYKNIQYF

J gene: TRBJ1-1
clone size: NA
V gene: TRBV24-1
CDR3 protein: CATSAQDRIRGAFF

J gene: TRBJ1-2
clone size: NA
V gene: TRBV10-2
CDR3 protein: CASSESIAGDGYTF

J gene: TRBJ2-2
clone size: few
V gene: TRBV28
CDR3 protein: CASSLPGTGAGELFF

J gene: TRBJ2-2
clone size: NA
V gene: TRBV10-3
CDR3 protein: CAISKSSGALNTGELFF

J gene: TRBJ1-1
clone size: once
V gene: TRBV5-4
CDR3 protein: CASSLARDPEAFF

J gene: TRBJ1-5
clone size: NA
V gene: TRBV7-2
CDR3 protein: CASSSNPGGAGQPQHF

J gene: TRBJ2-5
clone size: NA
V gene: TRBV4-1
CDR3 protein: CASSFLRGETQYF

J gene: TRBJ1-1
clone size: NA
V gene: TRBV18
CDR3 protein: CASSPQVRGRNTEAFF

J gene: TRBJ2-3
clone size: few
V gene: TRBV7-2
CDR3 protein: CASSSGTPSTDTQYF

J gene: TRBJ1-1
clone size: many
V gene: TRBV11-2
CDR3 protein: CASSITGQNTEAFF

J gene: TRBJ2-7
clone size: NA
V gene: TRBV18
CDR3 protein: CASSPRADRAPWEQYF

J gene: TRBJ1-5
clone size: NA
V gene: TRBV15
CDR3 protein: CATSPRTGVNQPQHF

J gene: TRBJ1-1
clone size: NA
V gene: TRBV5-1
CDR3 protein: CASSSGGQGIEAFF

J gene: TRBJ1-3
clone size: NA
V gene: TRBV30
CDR3 protein: CAWARGSGNTIYF

J gene: TRBJ2-3
clone size: once
V gene: TRBV19
CDR3 protein: CASIQAAGSTDTQYF

J gene: TRBJ1-2
clone size: NA
V gene: TRBV4-1
CDR3 protein: CASSPPNRGRAYGYTF

J gene: TRBJ2-5
clone size: NA
V gene: TRBV18
CDR3 protein: CASSPTGTGGGETQYF

J gene: TRBJ2-4
clone size: once
V gene: TRBV10-1
CDR3 protein: CASSRGQGRAKNIQYF

J gene: TRBJ1-2
clone size: NA
V gene: TRBV6-1
CDR3 protein: CASSEGGTYGYTF

J gene: TRBJ1-1
clone size: few
V gene: TRBV4-2
CDR3 protein: CASSQDQGLAEAFF